Detailed here is one TCR beta chain. Per the original data handling: Reference gene primer amplification in the assay estimated nucleated cell counts. The data were produced by immunoSEQ multiplex PCR, yet TCRdb's version contains in-frame clones alone and is incomplete. V, J and clone size are those of that table, while D and trimming were read from the DNA. The sample holds 63,000 or so clones, around nine tenths seen once. The sample is drawn from a study of blood T cell repertoires in COVID-19. Study overall: Whether acute or convalescent, the COVID-19 samples came from the United States, Italy and Spain. The analysed material was cDNA or gDNA that came from T cells, B-cell-depleted T cells, or PBMCs.

V lost 5 bases and J 1 base, leaving 11 bases between the germline ends. This CDR3 spans 14 amino acids. CDR1 is ENHRY and CDR2 is SYGVKD in the germline V gene. The rearrangement links TRBV10-3 to TRBJ1-1; D perhaps matches TRBD1 (5 bases). Sequencing was done on a sample of peripheral blood. The source is a man in his 60s with acute or convalescent COVID-19. CDR3 sequence (DNA): TGTGCCATCAGTACGGACACTCGGAACACTGAAGCTTTCTTT. It encodes CAISTDTRNTEAFF.